The 32 T cell receptor beta chains reported below all come from one sample, sequenced in a study of blood T cell repertoires in COVID-19. Sequencing used immunoSEQ multiplex PCR; TCRdb keeps in-frame clones, though not all of them. Here the sample spans approximately 140,000 clones, approximately 82% being singletons. The source material was peripheral blood. The origin of the receptors is a middle-aged man with active or convalescent COVID-19.

V and J are TRBV7-9 and TRBJ1-5, with TRBD1 as a possible D gene (5 bases). CDR3 length: 16 amino acids. Trimming shortened V by 5 bases and J by 2 bases, and 16 bases separated the two germline ends. The V gene's germline CDR1 is SEHNR and CDR2 FQNEAQ (reference sequence). CDR3 coding DNA: TGTGCCAGCAGCACGGGACTGTCAGCGGGCAATCAGCCCCAGCATTTT. Protein sequence: CASSTGLSAGNQPQHF.

J is TRBJ2-2 and V is TRBV6-5; 10 bases align to TRBD1. There are 13 residues in the CDR3. Trimming took 8 bases from V and 4 from J; bases not matched to a gene: 1. Germline CDR1 and CDR2: MNHEY and SVGAGI. CDR3 sequence reads: CASWTGGTGELFF. The DNA of the CDR3 is TGTGCCAGCTGGACAGGGGGCACCGGGGAGCTGTTTTTT.

The chain carries TRBV18 and TRBJ2-7, with D perhaps matching TRBD2 (6 bases). This CDR3 has 14 residues. CDR1 KGHSH and CDR2 LQKENI come from the germline V gene. Trimming took 2 bases from V and 6 from J, leaving 14 bases between them. The DNA for the CDR3 is TGTGCCAGCTCACCAGCGGGATCCCGGGCCGAGCAGTACTTC. Translation gives CASSPAGSRAEQYF.

V is TRBV19 and J is TRBJ1-2, with 7 bases lining up with TRBD1. V dropped 4 bases and J dropped 5; count of bases not matched to a gene: 13. CDR1 and CDR2 (germline): LNHDA, SQIVND (reference sequence). The CDR3 contains 16 residues. The CDR3 coding sequence is TGTGCCAGTAGTACCCCGACAGGGAAGGGGCTATATGGCTACACCTTC. Its protein product is CASSTPTGKGLYGYTF.

This clone has a handful of counts. The genes are TRBV9 and TRBJ2-6; possibly TRBD1 for D (6 bases). This CDR3 is built from 17 residues. V was trimmed by 4 bases and J by 0 bases, leaving 14 bases between them. Germline V gene data show CDR1 as SGDLS and CDR2 as YYNGEE. As DNA, the CDR3 is TGTGCCAGCAGCTCGAGACAGGAATACTCTGGGGCCAACGTCCTGACTTTC. Protein: CASSSRQEYSGANVLTF.

The rearrangement joins TRBV19 to TRBJ1-1; no definite D call. V shed 6 bases and J shed 1 base, with 6 bases lying between them. Germline values: CDR1 LNHDA, CDR2 SQIVND (reference sequence). The length of the CDR3 is 12 residues. CDR3 sequence reads: CASSRGNTEAFF. For the CDR3, the DNA is TGTGCCAGTAGCAGAGGGAACACTGAAGCTTTCTTT.

This chain links TRBV7-2 with TRBJ2-7, with D unclear. Trimming pared 5 bases from V and 2 bases from J, leaving 7 bases between. Looked up from germline, CDR1 is SGHTA and CDR2 is FQGNSA. This CDR3 spans 12 amino acids. The CDR3 loop reads CASSGSAYEQYF. The CDR3 bases are TGTGCCAGCAGCGGCTCCGCCTACGAGCAGTACTTC.

The chain recombines TRBV7-2 with TRBJ2-4; D is uncertain. Germline V gives CDR1 SGHTA, CDR2 FQGNSA. This CDR3 is built from 18 residues. V dropped 4 bases and J dropped 0 bases, with 19 bases sitting between them. The CDR3 coding sequence is TGTGCCAGCAGCTCACTATTTGGAGCCGACGGAGCCAAAAACATTCAGTACTTC. Its translation is CASSSLFGADGAKNIQYF.

The chain carries TRBV12-5 and TRBJ2-2; D gene uncertain. V was shortened by 2 bases and J by 6 bases, with 7 bases between the two germline ends. The germline V gene encodes CDR1 LGHNT and CDR2 FRNRAP. The CDR3 runs to 13 residues. CDR3 loop: CASGLSEAGELFF. CDR3 nucleotide sequence: TGTGCTAGTGGTTTGTCCGAGGCCGGGGAGCTGTTTTTT.

Comment on this clone: Other nucleotide sequences from this sample produce the same CDR3. This sequence joins TRBV5-4 and TRBJ1-6; 7 bases are a match to TRBD1. V gave up 4 bases and J gave up 7 bases; unmatched junction bases: 8. Germline lookup yields CDR1 SGHNT and CDR2 YYREEE (reference sequence). The CDR3 spans 15 residues. The CDR3 bases are TGTGCCAGCAGCCCGGGGGACAGAAAAAATTCACCCCTCCACTTT. Its protein product is CASSPGDRKNSPLHF.

This clone was counted only a few times. This sequence joins TRBV7-3 and TRBJ2-5, with 8 bases identical to TRBD1. The V gene end was trimmed by 1 base and the J gene end by 5 bases; junction bases not matched to a gene: 6. CDR3 size: 15 residues. Per germline, CDR1 SGHTA and CDR2 FQGTGA. The CDR3 coding sequence is TGTGCCAGCAGCTTAAGCTCAGGGGGCTTTGAGACCCAGTACTTC. The encoded protein is CASSLSSGGFETQYF. Complete variable domain (other parts from reference TRBV7-3 and TRBJ2-5): GAGVSQTPSNKVTEKGKYVELRCDPISGHTALYWYRQSLGQGPEFLIYFQGTGAADDSGLPNDRFFAVRPEGSVSTLKIQRTERGDSAVYLCASSLSSGGFETQYFGPGTRLLVL.

This clone was recorded a few times. The rearrangement links TRBV6-5 to TRBJ1-2; 10 bases are a match to TRBD1. The germline V gene has CDR1 MNHEY and CDR2 SVGAGI. V shed 2 bases, J shed 8 bases, and the junction held 5 bases outside the gene matches. CDR3 length equals 14 residues. The CDR3 protein is CASSYTGQGRGYTF. The CDR3 DNA follows: TGTGCCAGCAGTTACACGGGACAGGGGCGCGGCTACACCTTC.

This clone was detected only a few times. V usage is TRBV3-1 (or the pseudogene TRBV3-2) and J usage is TRBJ1-2; tentatively, D is TRBD1 (5 bases). Germline values: CDR1 LGHDT, CDR2 YNNKEL (reference sequence). V dropped 0 bases and J dropped 3 bases, with 11 bases sitting between them. This CDR3 spans 15 amino acids. The CDR3 reads CASSQEVKGHYGYTF. CDR3 DNA sequence: TGTGCCAGCAGCCAAGAGGTGAAGGGGCACTATGGCTACACCTTC.

A single count supports this clone. The chain recombines TRBV27 with TRBJ1-4; tentative D call: TRBD1 (6 bases). Germline CDR1 reads MNHEY; CDR2 reads SMNVEV (reference sequence). The CDR3 contains 15 residues. V gave up 5 bases and J gave up 7 bases, with 17 bases separating them. CDR3 region: CASSLTGTPFEKLFF. Here the CDR3 DNA reads TGTGCCAGCAGTCTAACCGGGACACCATTTGAAAAACTGTTTTTT.

V usage is TRBV4-2 and J usage is TRBJ2-2, with a possible D match to TRBD1 (6 bases). The V end lost 0 bases, the J end lost 6 bases, and 8 bases lay between the germline ends. Germline V gives CDR1 LGHNA, CDR2 YNFKEQ. The CDR3 has 14 residues. CDR3 nucleotide sequence: TGTGCCAGCAGCCAAGAGAACAGGGCCGGGGAGCTGTTTTTT. It specifies CASSQENRAGELFF.

V is TRBV5-1 and J is TRBJ2-5; 8 bases align to TRBD1. Germline V gene data show CDR1 as SGHRS and CDR2 as YFSETQ. With V trimmed by 0 bases and J by 4 bases, 5 bases remained unmatched. The CDR3 is 15 amino acids. This chain's CDR3 is CASSLEQGGAETQYF. DNA for the CDR3: TGCGCCAGCAGCTTGGAACAGGGGGGTGCAGAGACCCAGTACTTC.

The sample holds one count of this clone. The rearrangement uses TRBV2 and TRBJ1-5, with D possibly TRBD1 on 6 matching bases. This CDR3 region has 15 residues. V lost 7 bases and J lost 0, with 13 bases in between. Germline V lookup: CDR1 SNHLY, CDR2 FYNNEI. CDR3 nucleotide sequence: TGTGCCAGCACCTCTCAGGGGAATAGCAATCAGCCCCAGCATTTT. It specifies CASTSQGNSNQPQHF.

The chain recombines TRBV6-5 with TRBJ2-7; D gene ambiguous. With 4 bases removed from V and 0 bases from J, the gap between germline ends came to 10 bases. Germline loops: CDR1 MNHEY, CDR2 SVGAGI. The CDR3 extends over 14 amino acids. CDR3 protein: CASSSQVGSYEQYF. In DNA form, the CDR3 reads TGTGCCAGCAGTTCCCAGGTCGGCTCCTACGAGCAGTACTTC.

The V and J genes are TRBV18 and TRBJ2-5; D gene ambiguous. The CDR3 is 16 residues long. Germline CDR1 and CDR2: KGHSH and LQKENI. V lost 2 bases and J 1 base, leaving 14 bases between the germline ends. In DNA form, the CDR3 reads TGTGCCAGCTCACCAATTCCGACACCCCTCCAAGAGACCCAGTACTTC. It codes for CASSPIPTPLQETQYF.

The chain links TRBV7-2 to TRBJ1-5, with TRBD1 identical over 12 bases. Germline CDR1 is SGHTA and CDR2 is FQGNSA. Unmatched junction bases numbered 18, after V lost 5 bases and J lost 7 bases. The CDR3 loop spans 19 amino acids. The CDR3, as DNA: TGTGCCAGCAGCCACCCGGGCGGTTGGGGGACAGGGGGCGACCAGCCCCAGCATTTT. It is translated as CASSHPGGWGTGGDQPQHF.

The CDR3 here is CASSKGGGTSSGNTIYF. CDR3 in DNA: TGTGCCAGCAGCAAAGGGGGGGGGACCTCCTCTGGAAACACCATATATTTT. V is TRBV21-1 and J is TRBJ1-3. TRBV21-1 is designated a pseudogene. The CDR3 is 17 amino acids.

This chain connects TRBV11-2 to TRBJ2-5; TRBD2 is a possible D gene (6 bases). Germline CDR1 reads SGHAT; CDR2 reads FQNNGV. The CDR3 sequence is 13 residues long. V was trimmed by 5 bases and J by 3 bases, leaving 10 bases between them. The CDR3 spells CASSVGLKETQYF. As DNA, the CDR3 is TGTGCCAGCAGCGTGGGACTTAAAGAGACCCAGTACTTC.

The chain employs TRBV6-5 and TRBJ1-5; TRBD1 is a possible D gene (6 bases). This CDR3 is built from 14 residues. V was trimmed by 9 bases and J by 4 bases, leaving 16 bases between them. Looked up from germline, CDR1 is MNHEY and CDR2 is SVGAGI. The CDR3 coding sequence is TGTGCCAGAATCACGACAGGACGGAATCAGCCCCAGCATTTT. This sequence encodes CARITTGRNQPQHF.

This clone turned up a few times. The chain has TRBV7-2 and TRBJ2-5; 12 bases are shared with TRBD2. CDR1 is SGHTA, CDR2 FQGNSA, per germline. Germline trimming cut 5 bases from V and 5 bases from J; bases unmatched to any gene: 9. The CDR3 is 16 amino acids. CDR3: CASSGELAGGRETQYF. DNA for the CDR3: TGTGCCAGCAGCGGGGAACTAGCGGGGGGTAGGGAGACCCAGTACTTC.

CDR3 in DNA: TGCGCCAGCAGTACCCGGGGTAGCGGGAACACCGGGGAGCTGTTTTTT. This encodes CASSTRGSGNTGELFF. The V and J genes are TRBV10-2 and TRBJ2-2, with TRBD2 as a possible D gene (6 bases). From germline, CDR1 is WSHSY and CDR2 SAAADI. Trimming shortened V by 5 bases and J by 1 base, and 14 bases separated the two germline ends. CDR3 length: 16 residues.

This clone showed up many times. The chain couples TRBV5-1 to TRBJ2-3, with 9 bases lining up with TRBD1. Per germline, CDR1 SGHRS and CDR2 YFSETQ. The CDR3 spans 13 residues. After removal of 4 bases from V and 5 bases from J, the junction contained 2 bases not matched to a gene. CDR3 residues: CASSRTGEDTQYF. As DNA, the CDR3 is TGCGCCAGCAGCCGGACAGGGGAAGATACGCAGTATTTT.

The genes are TRBV6-5 and TRBJ1-3; 11 bases map to TRBD1. From germline, CDR1 is MNHEY and CDR2 SVGAGI. This CDR3 has 16 residues. Trimming took 2 bases from V and 0 from J; bases not matched to a gene: 0. This CDR3 is CASSYGQGASGNTIYF. The CDR3 DNA reads as TGTGCCAGCAGTTACGGACAGGGGGCCTCTGGAAACACCATATATTTT.

This rearrangement joins TRBV6-2 or TRBV6-3 to TRBJ2-7; perhaps TRBD2 as D (6 bases). Trimming pared 0 bases from V and 5 bases from J, leaving 17 bases between. CDR3 size: 16 residues. CDR1 and CDR2 (germline): MNHEY, SVGEGT. As DNA, the CDR3 is TGTGCCAGCAGTTACTCGAGGAGGGGCCTAGGTAACGAGCAGTACTTC. It codes for CASSYSRRGLGNEQYF.

The chain couples TRBV12-3 or TRBV12-4 to TRBJ1-4; D ambiguous. This CDR3 is 12 amino acids long. With 0 bases removed from V and 13 bases from J, the gap between germline ends came to 9 bases. The CDR3 is CASSLARLGLFF. The CDR3 nucleotides are TGTGCCAGCAGTTTAGCCAGGTTGGGACTGTTTTTT.

CDR3: CASSVGQGLQPQHF. CDR3 nucleotides: TGTGCCAGCAGCGTAGGACAGGGTCTCCAGCCCCAGCATTTT. The rearrangement joins TRBV9 to TRBJ1-5, with TRBD1 identical over 7 bases. Germline assignment: CDR1 SGDLS and CDR2 YYNGEE. The ends lost 0 bases at V and 7 bases at J; junction bases unmatched: 4. The CDR3 is 14 amino acids.

There are a few counts of this clone. The chain recombines TRBV19 with TRBJ2-2; TRBD1 agrees at 7 bases. Germline CDR1 is LNHDA and CDR2 is SQIVND (reference sequence). CDR3 length: 14 amino acids. The V gene end was trimmed by 6 bases and the J gene end by 5 bases; junction bases not matched to a gene: 6. CDR3: CASRTGTVTGELFF. The DNA for the CDR3 is TGTGCCAGTAGGACCGGGACAGTGACCGGGGAGCTGTTTTTT.

The gene calls are TRBV5-8 and TRBJ2-6, with a weak D call TRBD1 (5 bases). V lost 2 bases to trimming and J lost 3 bases, with 15 bases between them. CDR1 and CDR2 from the germline V gene are SGHTS and YDEGEE. This CDR3 has 17 residues. Here the CDR3 DNA reads TGTGCCAGCAGCTTCTGGCAGGGCGAGGTTGGGGCCAACGTCCTGACTTTC. It translates to CASSFWQGEVGANVLTF. The complete variable domain, with remaining parts taken from reference TRBV5-8 and TRBJ2-6, reads EAGVTQSPTHLIKTRGQQATLRCSPISGHTSVYWYQQALGLGLQFLLWYDEGEERNRGNFPPRFSGRQFPNYSSELNVNALELEDSALYLCASSFWQGEVGANVLTFGAGSRLTVL.